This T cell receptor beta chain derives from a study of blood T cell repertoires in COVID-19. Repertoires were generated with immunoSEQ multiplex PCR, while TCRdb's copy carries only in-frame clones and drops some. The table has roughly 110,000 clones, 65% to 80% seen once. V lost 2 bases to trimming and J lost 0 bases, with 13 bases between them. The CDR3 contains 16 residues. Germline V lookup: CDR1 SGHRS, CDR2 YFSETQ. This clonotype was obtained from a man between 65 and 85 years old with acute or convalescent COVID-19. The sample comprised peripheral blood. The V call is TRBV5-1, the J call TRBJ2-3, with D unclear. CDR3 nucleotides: TGCGCCAGCAGCTTAACACAGAGAACTAGCACAGATACGCAGTATTTT. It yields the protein CASSLTQRTSTDTQYF.